The present entry profiles one T cell receptor (beta chain) with its context. Antigen specificity is unknown. Cultured CD4+ T-cell DNA underwent Oncomine TCR Beta short-read sequencing. TCRdb passed the PCR reads through MiXCR, listing each CDR3 protein once. Of about 7,100 distinct CDR3 sequences in the sample, 60% to 70% were seen once. The sample originates from a study of vaccination and CD4 T cells after COVID-19. The germline V gene encodes CDR1 DFQATT and CDR2 SNEGSKA (reference sequence). Trimming removed 3 bases at V and 0 bases at J, with 12 bases between. CDR3 size: 15 residues. Treatment noted: roughly 10-day PBMC culture with coronavirus spike peptide pools or control peptides (ViraFEST assay). It was with 10 IU/ml IL-2 and 10 ug/ml peptide pools that approximately 2 million PBMCs per well were cultured.

The sequenced sample was CD4+ T cells from blood, cultured in vitro. The V gene is TRBV20-1, the J gene TRBJ2-1; D remains ambiguous. The receptor was derived from a human donor who had recovered from COVID-19. CDR3 loop: CSARGGALSYNEQFF. CDR3 bases: TGCAGTGCTAGGGGCGGAGCCCTCTCCTACAATGAGCAGTTCTTC.